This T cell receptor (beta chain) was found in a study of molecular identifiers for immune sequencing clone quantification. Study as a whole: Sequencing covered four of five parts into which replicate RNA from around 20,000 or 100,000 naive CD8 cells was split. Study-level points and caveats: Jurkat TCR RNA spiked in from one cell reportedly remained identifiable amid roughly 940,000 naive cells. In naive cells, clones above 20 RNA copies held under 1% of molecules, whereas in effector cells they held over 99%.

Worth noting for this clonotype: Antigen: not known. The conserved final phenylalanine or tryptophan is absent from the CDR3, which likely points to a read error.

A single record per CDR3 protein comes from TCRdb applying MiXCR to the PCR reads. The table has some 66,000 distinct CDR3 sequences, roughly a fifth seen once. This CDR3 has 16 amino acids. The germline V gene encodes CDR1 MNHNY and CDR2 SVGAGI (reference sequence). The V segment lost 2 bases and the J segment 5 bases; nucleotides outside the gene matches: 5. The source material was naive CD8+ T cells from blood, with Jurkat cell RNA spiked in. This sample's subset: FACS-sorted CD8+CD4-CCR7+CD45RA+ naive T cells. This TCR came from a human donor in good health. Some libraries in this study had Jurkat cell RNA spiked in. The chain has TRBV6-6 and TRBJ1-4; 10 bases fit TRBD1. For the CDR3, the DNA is TGTGCCAGCAGTTACAAGGCGGACAGGGGGAATGAAAAACTGTTTTAT. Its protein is CASSYKADRGNEKLFY.